This T cell receptor (beta chain) was recorded in a study of cytomegalovirus exposure and HLA in healthy donors. Study information: Samples from HLA-typed donors yielded about 85 million unique TCRs in an early data release.

The study, taken as a whole, reports: The authors later found most CMV-associated TCR beta chains appeared HLA-restricted.

PCR amplification relied on 60 Vbeta primers (plus 13 Jbeta primers). The assay was immunoSEQ multiplex PCR, and TCRdb's table has in-frame clones only and misses some. The table lists approximately 110,000 clones, less than 85% of them singletons, with around 4.1% in the top ten. Comments on this clone: Antigen specificity is unknown.

Source material: PBMCs. The TCR was taken from a woman aged 35 to 49 in good health and CMV-seronegative.

Here the CDR3 reads CASSPGGISYEQYF. CDR3 in DNA: TGTGCCAGCAGCCCAGGGGGCATATCCTACGAGCAGTACTTC. The chain recombines TRBV7-2 with TRBJ2-7, with 8 bases that match TRBD1. CDR3 length equals 14 residues. The V gene end was trimmed by 5 bases and the J gene end by 1 base; junction bases not matched to a gene: 4. Per germline, CDR1 SGHTA and CDR2 FQGNSA. Together with reference TRBV7-2 and TRBJ2-7, the CDR3 gives the full variable domain: GAGVSQSPSNKVTEKGKDVELRCDPISGHTALYWYRQSLGQGLEFLIYFQGNSAPDKSGLPSDRFSAERTGGSVSTLTIQRTQQEDSAVYLCASSPGGISYEQYFGPGTRLTVT.